Presented here are 18 T cell receptor beta chains from one specimen sequenced in a study of blood T cell repertoires in COVID-19. Clones were read by immunoSEQ multiplex PCR, and TCRdb kept only the in-frame ones, dropping some. In the table there are about 130,000 clones, roughly 80% of which are singletons. Sequencing was performed on peripheral blood. The source is a man between 65 and 85 years old with acute or convalescent COVID-19.

The chain joins TRBV15 to TRBJ2-1; D remains ambiguous. Germline CDR1 reads LNHNV; CDR2 reads YYDKDF (reference sequence). V was clipped by 1 base and J by 9 bases, with 7 bases between them. The CDR3 covers 12 residues. As DNA, the CDR3 is TGTGCCACCAGCAGAGTAAACGGTGAGCAGTTCTTC. Its protein product is CATSRVNGEQFF.

The chain has TRBV5-1 and TRBJ1-1, with TRBD1 identical over 9 bases. V was pared by 2 bases and J by 4 bases, with 6 bases of the junction left unmatched. CDR3 length equals 15 residues. Per germline, CDR1 SGHRS and CDR2 YFSETQ. The CDR3 protein is CASSLSGTGITEAFF. The CDR3 nucleotides read TGCGCCAGCAGCTTATCCGGGACAGGGATCACTGAAGCTTTCTTT.

This clone was detected a few times. The rearrangement uses TRBV5-1 and TRBJ2-3; possibly TRBD1 for D (6 bases). CDR3 length: 13 residues. V dropped 9 bases and J dropped 2 bases, with 13 bases sitting between them. The germline CDR1 and CDR2 sequences are SGHRS and YFSETQ. CDR3 sequence: CATTVGATDTQYF. Here the CDR3 DNA reads TGCGCCACGACGGTGGGGGCCACAGATACGCAGTATTTT. Drawing the rest from reference TRBV5-1 and TRBJ2-3, the complete variable domain is KAGVTQTPRYLIKTRGQQVTLSCSPISGHRSVSWYQQTPGQGLQFLFEYFSETQRNKGNFPGRFSGRQFSNSRSEMNVSTLELGDSALYLCATTVGATDTQYFGPGTRLTVL.

The chain employs TRBV5-1 and TRBJ1-4; tentatively, D is TRBD1 (5 bases). V was clipped by 3 bases and J by 4 bases, with 10 bases between them. This CDR3 has 14 amino acids. CDR1 is SGHRS, CDR2 YFSETQ, per germline. CDR3 protein: CASSSGLGNEKLFF. The DNA for the CDR3 is TGCGCCAGCAGCTCAGGGTTAGGTAATGAAAAACTGTTTTTT.

The V call is TRBV29-1, the J call TRBJ2-2; TRBD2 agrees at 9 bases. The CDR3 has 13 amino acids. The J segment lost 5 bases and the V segment lost 7 bases, leaving 5 bases of the junction unmatched. Germline CDR1 is SQVTM and CDR2 is ANQGSEA. DNA for the CDR3: TGCAGCGCGGGGACTAGCCGTACCGGGGAGCTGTTTTTT. Translated, it gives CSAGTSRTGELFF.

The chain has TRBV5-1 and TRBJ2-5, with D maybe TRBD1 (6 bases). Looked up from germline, CDR1 is SGHRS and CDR2 is YFSETQ. Trimming removed 4 bases from V and 1 base from J, with 11 bases in between. The CDR3 runs to 14 residues. The CDR3 is CASSIGQPQETQYF. The CDR3 DNA reads TGCGCCAGCAGCATCGGACAGCCCCAAGAGACCCAGTACTTC.

V usage is TRBV19 and J usage is TRBJ1-6, with D maybe TRBD1 (6 bases). Per the germline V gene, CDR1 is LNHDA and CDR2 is SQIVND (reference sequence). V lost 7 bases and J 6 bases, leaving 16 bases between the germline ends. The CDR3 spans 15 residues. In nucleotides, the CDR3 is TGTGCCAGTACCCGATGGGGGCGAGGTAATTCACCCCTCCACTTT. It is translated as CASTRWGRGNSPLHF.

The genes are TRBV2 and TRBJ2-7; a weak D match, TRBD1 (6 bases). The CDR3 loop spans 15 amino acids. The V and J ends lost 9 bases and 3 bases respectively, with 21 bases between them. Germline V lookup: CDR1 SNHLY, CDR2 FYNNEI. CDR3 sequence (DNA): TGTGCCAGTCGGGACCCGATTAGGGGGATCTACGAGCAGTACTTC. Encoded protein: CASRDPIRGIYEQYF.

The gene calls are TRBV9 and TRBJ1-2; D might be TRBD1 (5 bases). This CDR3 region has 12 residues. The germline V gene encodes CDR1 SGDLS and CDR2 YYNGEE. The V end was cut by 7 bases, the J end by 2 bases, with 9 bases between. The CDR3, as DNA: TGTGCCAGCCGGCGGGGGAACTATGGCTACACCTTC. Protein product: CASRRGNYGYTF.

The sample holds one count of this clone. The chain employs TRBV7-2 and TRBJ1-2, with 7 bases aligning to TRBD1. CDR3 length: 14 residues. The V gene end was trimmed by 5 bases and the J gene end by 0 bases; junction bases not matched to a gene: 3. Germline assignment: CDR1 SGHTA and CDR2 FQGNSA. The CDR3 coding sequence is TGTGCCAGCAGCCTCGGACAGGCTAACTATGGCTACACCTTC. Translation: CASSLGQANYGYTF.

The chain has TRBV5-1 and TRBJ2-6; D ambiguous. Germline V gene sequence: CDR1 SGHRS, CDR2 YFSETQ. The CDR3 has 15 amino acids. Trimming took 4 bases from V and 4 from J, leaving 12 bases between them. CDR3 bases: TGCGCCAGCAGCCGATCAGTATCAGGGGCCAACGTCCTGACTTTC. This gives the protein CASSRSVSGANVLTF.

V and J are TRBV19 and TRBJ2-5, with TRBD2 matching 11 bases. Trimming cost V 3 bases and J 5 bases; bases outside gene matches: 5. The CDR3 totals 15 residues. Germline V gives CDR1 LNHDA, CDR2 SQIVND (reference sequence). The CDR3 loop is CASSISGGGLETQYF. The DNA for the CDR3 is TGTGCCAGTAGTATTAGCGGGGGGGGTCTGGAGACCCAGTACTTC. Supplemented by reference TRBV19 and TRBJ2-5, the full variable domain reads DGGITQSPKYLFRKEGQNVTLSCEQNLNHDAMYWYRQDPGQGLRLIYYSQIVNDFQKGDIAEGYSVSREKKESFPLTVTSAQKNPTAFYLCASSISGGGLETQYFGPGTRLLVL.

The V gene is TRBV9, the J gene TRBJ2-1; tentatively, D is TRBD1 (6 bases). Germline V CDR1 and CDR2: SGDLS, YYNGEE. The V gene lost 2 bases and the J gene lost 7 bases, with 13 bases spanning the gap. CDR3 size: 14 residues. CDR3: CASSVNTGKNEQFF. For the CDR3, the DNA is TGTGCCAGCAGCGTTAATACAGGGAAAAATGAGCAGTTCTTC. Looking up the rest from reference TRBV9 and TRBJ2-1 gives the full variable domain: DSGVTQTPKHLITATGQRVTLRCSPRSGDLSVYWYQQSLDQGLQFLIQYYNGEERAKGNILERFSAQQFPDLHSELNLSSLELGDSALYFCASSVNTGKNEQFFGPGTRLTVL.

The chain links TRBV2 to TRBJ2-5; 13 bases match TRBD2. This CDR3 comprises 18 residues. CDR1 SNHLY and CDR2 FYNNEI come from the germline V gene. The J segment lost 2 bases and the V segment lost 5 bases, leaving 11 bases of the junction unmatched. CDR3 residues: CASSRDRGTSGAQETQYF. CDR3 DNA sequence: TGTGCCAGCAGTCGAGACCGCGGGACTAGCGGGGCTCAAGAGACCCAGTACTTC.

This clone was seen more than once but under ten times. The chain combines TRBV5-1 with TRBJ1-2, with D tentatively TRBD1 (6 bases). The CDR3 has 15 residues. V lost 0 bases and J 8 bases, leaving 17 bases between the germline ends. The V gene's germline CDR1 is SGHRS and CDR2 YFSETQ. The CDR3 nucleotides are TGCGCCAGCAGCTTGGGTGATCGGGGGGCGCAGGGCTACACCTTC. It is translated as CASSLGDRGAQGYTF.

V usage is TRBV12-5 and J usage is TRBJ2-1; D is uncertain. With 7 bases removed from V and 5 bases from J, the gap between germline ends came to 9 bases. The length of the CDR3 is 12 residues. Looked up from germline, CDR1 is LGHNT and CDR2 is FRNRAP. The CDR3 nucleotides are TGTGCTAGTGCGGTCATCAACAATGAGCAGTTCTTC. Translating gives CASAVINNEQFF.

The chain employs TRBV18 and TRBJ1-4; no definite D call. Germline V gives CDR1 KGHSH, CDR2 LQKENI. The CDR3 length is 14 residues. Trimming shortened V by 3 bases and J by 4 bases, and 9 bases separated the two germline ends. The CDR3 nucleotides are TGTGCCAGCTCACCGGTGGCAGTTAATGAAAAACTGTTTTTT. Amino acid sequence: CASSPVAVNEKLFF.

This chain joins TRBV30 and TRBJ1-2; perhaps TRBD1 as D (6 bases). Germline CDR1 and CDR2: GTSNPN and SVGIG (reference sequence). The CDR3 totals 13 residues. The V and J ends lost 0 bases and 7 bases respectively, with 12 bases between them. CDR3 nucleotides: TGTGCCTGGAGTGTCGGGGGGCTAGGTGGCTACACCTTC. Its protein product is CAWSVGGLGGYTF.